Below are 23 T cell receptor beta chains sequenced from a single sample in a study of cytomegalovirus exposure and HLA in healthy donors (dated by TCRdb to the late 2010s). Preparation of the library involved the immunoSEQ multiplex PCR assay. A mixture of 60 forward primers for TCR Vbeta segments and 13 reverse primers for TCR Jbeta segments was used in the multiplex PCR. The clones in this table, taken by TCRdb from immuneACCESS, are in-frame only. Not every clone is retained; where verified, under half of the shortfall comes from an unresolved V gene, and the cause of the rest is unknown. This sample has 95,000 to 100,000 clones in its table, and about a tenth of those were observed once. About 5% of the sample goes to the ten largest clones. Sequencing was performed on PBMCs. All receptors derive from a man in his fifties or sixties in good health and CMV-seropositive.

This clone was seen repeatedly, ten times or more. V gene TRBV10-3 combines with J gene TRBJ1-1, with 7 bases aligning to TRBD1. In germline, CDR1 is ENHRY, CDR2 SYGVKD. The CDR3 extends over 14 amino acids. J was trimmed by 0 bases and V by 5 bases; bases with no gene match: 3. The CDR3 DNA sequence: TGTGCCATCAGTAGGACAGGATTGAACACTGAAGCTTTCTTT. As protein: CAISRTGLNTEAFF.

The chain uses TRBV6-1 and TRBJ1-5; 9 nucleotides match TRBD1. Germline loops: CDR1 MNHNS, CDR2 SASEGT. The CDR3 totals 16 residues. Trimming cost V 3 bases and J 2 bases; bases outside gene matches: 5. The DNA for the CDR3 is TGTGCCAGCAGTGACGCCTGGGACAGGGGCAATCAGCCCCAGCATTTT. Translation: CASSDAWDRGNQPQHF.

The genes are TRBV9 and TRBJ2-1; 8 bases map to TRBD2. V lost 1 base and J lost 8; bases outside the gene matches: 8. Germline assignment: CDR1 SGDLS and CDR2 YYNGEE. The CDR3 extends over 15 amino acids. Written as DNA, the CDR3 is TGTGCCAGCAGCGTATATGCGGGAGGAGGATATGAGCAGTTCTTC. Translation: CASSVYAGGGYEQFF.

This clone has just a few counts. The J gene is TRBJ2-6, the V gene TRBV7-9; a weak D match, TRBD2 (7 bases). V was shortened by 5 bases and J by 3 bases, with 14 bases between the two germline ends. CDR1 SEHNR and CDR2 FQNEAQ come from the germline V gene (reference sequence). This CDR3 is built from 16 residues. This CDR3 reads CASSTRGAGGANVLTF. The CDR3 DNA reads TGTGCCAGCAGCACCCGGGGGGCGGGTGGGGCCAACGTCCTGACTTTC.

This clone was picked up a small number of times. The chain couples TRBV5-8 to TRBJ1-1; a possible D gene is TRBD1 (6 bases). Germline values: CDR1 SGHTS, CDR2 YDEGEE. Trimming stripped 3 bases from V and 4 bases from J, with 16 bases between. This CDR3 spans 15 amino acids. CDR3 sequence: CASSYKTGGLTEAFF. The CDR3 coding sequence is TGTGCCAGCAGCTATAAAACCGGGGGGCTCACTGAAGCTTTCTTT.

This clone has more than one count but fewer than ten. This sequence joins TRBV2 and TRBJ1-4; 7 positions match TRBD1. J was trimmed by 8 bases and V by 7 bases; bases with no gene match: 10. This CDR3 is 14 amino acids long. Looked up from germline, CDR1 is SNHLY and CDR2 is FYNNEI. In DNA, the CDR3 is TGTGCCAGCAACCTTGACAGGGCCGGGGAAAAACTGTTTTTT. Translating it yields CASNLDRAGEKLFF.

The gene calls are TRBV5-1 and TRBJ2-1; D is perhaps TRBD2 (6 bases). This CDR3 has 14 residues. The V gene's germline CDR1 is SGHRS and CDR2 YFSETQ. The germline V and J ends were trimmed by 4 bases and 14 bases, with 22 bases remaining between them. In DNA, the CDR3 is TGCGCCAGCAGCCCCCCGGGAGATGGGGGTGTGGAGTTCTTC. Its protein is CASSPPGDGGVEFF.

J is TRBJ1-1 and V is TRBV18, with 8 bases aligning to TRBD1. Germline V gives CDR1 KGHSH, CDR2 LQKENI. J lost 5 bases, V lost 3 bases, and 17 bases had no gene match. The CDR3 contains 18 residues. CDR3 loop: CASSPRAGTGAEGTEAFF. The CDR3 nucleotides read TGTGCCAGCTCACCCCGAGCCGGGACAGGCGCAGAAGGGACTGAAGCTTTCTTT.

The sample holds a few counts of this clone. The rearrangement links TRBV5-5 to TRBJ1-4; TRBD1 aligns across 9 bases. Losses at the gene ends were 4 bases for V and 4 bases for J; bases not matched to a gene: 5. CDR1 and CDR2 (germline): SGHKS, YYEKEE (reference sequence). The CDR3 has 15 amino acids. CDR3 DNA sequence: TGTGCCAGCAGCGTTTCGACAGGGGGTAATGAAAAACTGTTTTTT. It translates to CASSVSTGGNEKLFF.

The chain employs TRBV9 and TRBJ2-1, with 8 bases matching TRBD2. J gave up 5 bases and V 0 bases, and 4 bases lay outside the gene matches. The CDR3 has 15 amino acids. Per germline, CDR1 SGDLS and CDR2 YYNGEE. CDR3 amino acids: CASSVAAGVHNEQFF. The CDR3 bases are TGTGCCAGCAGCGTAGCAGCGGGAGTACACAATGAGCAGTTCTTC. Based on the CDR3 plus reference TRBV9 and TRBJ2-1, the full variable domain is DSGVTQTPKHLITATGQRVTLRCSPRSGDLSVYWYQQSLDQGLQFLIQYYNGEERAKGNILERFSAQQFPDLHSELNLSSLELGDSALYFCASSVAAGVHNEQFFGPGTRLTVL.

Only a few counts were recorded for this clone. The V gene is TRBV7-2, the J gene TRBJ1-5; D is perhaps TRBD1 (6 bases). CDR1 and CDR2 from the germline V gene are SGHTA and FQGNSA. Trimming stripped 3 bases from V and 4 bases from J, with 13 bases between. The CDR3 is made up of 15 amino acids. CDR3 sequence (DNA): TGTGCCAGCAGCTTTATACAGGGTCCAAATCAGCCCCAGCATTTT. The encoded protein is CASSFIQGPNQPQHF.

The genes are TRBV2 and TRBJ2-3, with no clear D. V lost 3 bases, J lost 5 bases, and 12 bases lay in between. This CDR3 is 14 amino acids long. From germline, CDR1 is SNHLY and CDR2 FYNNEI. CDR3 sequence: CASSETRVKDTQYF. In nucleotides, the CDR3 is TGTGCCAGCAGTGAGACCCGGGTAAAAGATACGCAGTATTTT.

This rearrangement joins TRBV12-5 to TRBJ2-2; 9 positions agree with TRBD2. Germline loops: CDR1 LGHNT, CDR2 FRNRAP. The CDR3 consists of 15 residues. Unmatched junction bases numbered 2, after V lost 5 bases and J lost 1 base. The CDR3 region has the DNA TGTGCTAGTGGTCTAGCGGGACGGAACACCGGGGAGCTGTTTTTT. Its translation is CASGLAGRNTGELFF.

This clone was observed a few times. The V call is TRBV10-2, the J call TRBJ2-2; 9 bases match TRBD2. The trim removed 5 bases at V and 7 bases at J, leaving 8 bases unmatched. Germline assignment: CDR1 WSHSY and CDR2 SAAADI. The CDR3 covers 15 residues. The CDR3 here is CASSFSGRQGGELFF. As DNA, the CDR3 is TGCGCCAGCAGTTTTAGCGGGAGACAGGGCGGGGAGCTGTTTTTT.

This chain uses TRBV5-6 with TRBJ1-1; 7 nucleotides agree with TRBD1. This CDR3 contains 12 residues. The germline gives CDR1 SGHDT, CDR2 YYEEEE. The V segment lost 4 bases and the J segment 12 bases; nucleotides outside the gene matches: 9. DNA of the CDR3: TGTGCCAGCAGCCCGGGACAGAGAGGTTCTTTCTTT. This translates into CASSPGQRGSFF.

The rearrangement uses TRBV4-2 and TRBJ2-1; 10 bases match TRBD2. The CDR3 is made up of 18 amino acids. V lost 0 bases and J lost 2; bases outside the gene matches: 7. CDR1 and CDR2 (germline): LGHNA, YNFKEQ. CDR3: CASSQDPLLAGTYNEQFF. In DNA, the CDR3 is TGTGCCAGCAGCCAAGACCCTCTACTAGCGGGGACCTACAATGAGCAGTTCTTC.

The V gene is TRBV2, the J gene TRBJ2-3, with 7 nucleotides matching TRBD2. Germline V lookup: CDR1 SNHLY, CDR2 FYNNEI. The CDR3 runs to 11 residues. V dropped 6 bases and J dropped 8; count of bases not matched to a gene: 2. The CDR3 loop reads CASRGEGTQYF. As DNA, the CDR3 is TGTGCCAGCAGGGGGGAGGGTACGCAGTATTTT.

This chain connects TRBV7-2 to TRBJ1-2, with 9 nucleotides matching TRBD1. Looked up from germline, CDR1 is SGHTA and CDR2 is FQGNSA. The V gene end was trimmed by 3 bases and the J gene end by 8 bases; junction bases not matched to a gene: 10. CDR3 length equals 15 residues. CDR3 loop: CASSFKGQGSEGYTF. CDR3 in DNA: TGTGCCAGCAGCTTTAAAGGACAGGGGTCTGAAGGCTACACCTTC.

In its sample, this clone was seen many times. The V call is TRBV28, the J call TRBJ1-2; 12 positions match TRBD1. The length of the CDR3 is 15 residues. Per the germline V gene, CDR1 is MDHEN and CDR2 is SYDVKM. The junction had 9 bases not matched to a gene; V was cut back by 8 bases and J by 5 bases. CDR3 bases: TGTGCCAGCGCTGAGGGACAGGGGGCTCTGTATGGCTACACCTTC. Translating it yields CASAEGQGALYGYTF.

The chain links TRBV27 to TRBJ2-7, with 8 bases aligning to TRBD1. The CDR3 runs 14 residues. Looked up from germline, CDR1 is MNHEY and CDR2 is SMNVEV (reference sequence). V lost 4 bases to trimming and J lost 3 bases; unmatched junction nucleotides: 5. CDR3 bases: TGTGCCAGCAGTTGGACAGGGATGAACTACGAGCAGTACTTC. This encodes CASSWTGMNYEQYF.

The chain uses TRBV27 and TRBJ2-1; 8 bases are a match to TRBD1. The V gene end was trimmed by 4 bases and the J gene end by 9 bases; junction bases not matched to a gene: 8. The CDR3 has 14 residues. The germline V gene encodes CDR1 MNHEY and CDR2 SMNVEV (reference sequence). The chain's CDR3 is CASSSQGAHTEQFF. CDR3 sequence (DNA): TGTGCCAGCAGTTCCCAGGGGGCCCACACTGAGCAGTTCTTC.

This clone was seen more than once but under ten times. The rearrangement uses TRBV6-5 and TRBJ2-1, with D perhaps matching TRBD2 (6 bases). Trimming left V 2 bases short and J 8 bases short, with 19 bases between. CDR3 length: 16 residues. Germline assignment: CDR1 MNHEY and CDR2 SVGAGI. For the CDR3, the DNA is TGTGCCAGCAGTTACGGTGGGGGGAGGAAAGGGGATGAGCAGTTCTTC. This codes for CASSYGGGRKGDEQFF.

V usage is TRBV7-3 and J usage is TRBJ2-5; TRBD2 matches at 8 bases. There are 14 residues in the CDR3. Germline CDR1 is SGHTA and CDR2 is FQGTGA. V shed 5 bases and J 4 bases; nucleotides not matched to a gene: 6. CDR3 region: CASSSGRRGETQYF. As DNA, the CDR3 is TGTGCCAGCAGCAGCGGGAGACGGGGAGAGACCCAGTACTTC.